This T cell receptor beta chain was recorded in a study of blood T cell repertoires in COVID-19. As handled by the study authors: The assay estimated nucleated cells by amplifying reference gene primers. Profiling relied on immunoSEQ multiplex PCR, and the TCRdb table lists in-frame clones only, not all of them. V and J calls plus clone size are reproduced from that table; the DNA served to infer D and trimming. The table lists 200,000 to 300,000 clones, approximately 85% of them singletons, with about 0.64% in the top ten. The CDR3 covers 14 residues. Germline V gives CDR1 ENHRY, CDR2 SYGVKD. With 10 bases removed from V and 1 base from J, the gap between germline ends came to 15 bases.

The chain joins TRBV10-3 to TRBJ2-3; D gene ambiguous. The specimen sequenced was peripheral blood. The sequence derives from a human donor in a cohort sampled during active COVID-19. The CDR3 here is CATADPRGTDTQYF. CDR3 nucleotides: TGTGCCACCGCTGACCCACGGGGCACAGATACGCAGTATTTT.